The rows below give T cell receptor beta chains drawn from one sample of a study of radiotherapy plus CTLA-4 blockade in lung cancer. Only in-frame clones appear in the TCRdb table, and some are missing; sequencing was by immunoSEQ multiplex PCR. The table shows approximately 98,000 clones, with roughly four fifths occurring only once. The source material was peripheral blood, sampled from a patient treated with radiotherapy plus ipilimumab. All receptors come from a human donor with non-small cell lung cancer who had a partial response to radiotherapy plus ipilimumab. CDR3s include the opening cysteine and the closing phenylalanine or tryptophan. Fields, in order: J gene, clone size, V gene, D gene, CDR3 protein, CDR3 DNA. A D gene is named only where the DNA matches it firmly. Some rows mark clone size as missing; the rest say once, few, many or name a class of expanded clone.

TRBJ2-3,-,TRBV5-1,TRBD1,CASSLVPGQETDTQYF,TGCGCCAGCAGCCTCGTACCGGGACAGGAAACAGATACGCAGTATTTT
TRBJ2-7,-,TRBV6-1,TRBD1,CASSLDRGNTYEQYF,TGTGCCAGCAGTCTGGACAGGGGGAATACCTACGAGCAGTACTTC
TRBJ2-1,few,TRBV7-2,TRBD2,CASSPLAGAENNEQFF,TGTGCCAGCAGCCCTCTAGCGGGAGCTGAAAACAATGAGCAGTTCTTC
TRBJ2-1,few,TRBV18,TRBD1,CASSANRGNEQFF,TGTGCCAGCTCAGCAAACAGGGGGAATGAGCAGTTCTTC
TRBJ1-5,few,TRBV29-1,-,CSAGLSNQPQHF,TGCAGCGCTGGACTTAGCAATCAGCCCCAGCATTTT
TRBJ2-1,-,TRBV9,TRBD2,CASSVGKGSGVYNEQFF,TGTGCCAGCAGCGTAGGGAAGGGTAGCGGGGTCTACAATGAGCAGTTCTTC
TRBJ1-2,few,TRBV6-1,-,CASSEELGPAGYTF,TGTGCCAGCAGTGAAGAGCTGGGCCCAGCTGGCTACACCTTC
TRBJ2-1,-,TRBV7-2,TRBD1,CASSLTGTGRYNEQFF,TGTGCCAGCAGCTTAACAGGGACAGGGCGGTACAATGAGCAGTTCTTC
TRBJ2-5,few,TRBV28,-,CASSLRETQYF,TGTGCCAGCAGTTTACGTGAGACCCAGTACTTC
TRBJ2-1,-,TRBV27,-,CATTLGAAGPYNEQFF,TGTGCCACCACGTTAGGGGCAGCGGGCCCCTACAATGAGCAGTTCTTC
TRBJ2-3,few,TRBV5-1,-,CASSRGAEGTDTQYF,TGCGCCAGCAGTCGGGGGGCAGAGGGCACAGATACGCAGTATTTT
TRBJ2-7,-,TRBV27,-,CASSSLTDYEQYF,TGTGCCAGCAGTTCTCTGACAGACTACGAGCAGTACTTC
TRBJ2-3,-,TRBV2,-,CASSDSGTTSTDTQYF,TGTGCCAGCAGTGATAGCGGAACGACTAGCACAGATACGCAGTATTTT
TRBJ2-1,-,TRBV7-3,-,CASSRWGGGSNEQFF,TGTGCCAGCAGCCGGTGGGGGGGCGGGAGCAATGAGCAGTTCTTC
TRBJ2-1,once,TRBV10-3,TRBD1,CAIRPDRANEQFF,TGTGCCATCAGGCCGGACAGGGCCAATGAGCAGTTCTTC
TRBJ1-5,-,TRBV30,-,CAWSPNQPQHF,TGTGCCTGGAGTCCTAATCAGCCCCAGCATTTT
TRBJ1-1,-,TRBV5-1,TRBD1,CASSDGTGGAGTEAFF,TGCGCCAGCAGCGATGGGACAGGGGGCGCCGGCACTGAAGCTTTCTTT
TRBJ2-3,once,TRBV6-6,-,CASSMGARRTQYF,TGTGCCAGCAGCATGGGGGCCCGGAGGACGCAGTATTTT
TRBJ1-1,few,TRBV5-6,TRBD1,CASRTGGAGNTEAFF,TGTGCCAGCAGAACAGGGGGCGCCGGGAACACTGAAGCTTTCTTT
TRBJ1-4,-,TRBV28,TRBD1,CASSPTGGGLGGEKLFF,TGTGCCAGCAGCCCCACAGGGGGGGGCCTCGGGGGGGAAAAACTGTTTTTT
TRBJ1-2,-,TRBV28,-,CASSQGFGGSNYGYTF,TGTGCCAGCAGCCAAGGGTTCGGGGGATCTAACTATGGCTACACCTTC
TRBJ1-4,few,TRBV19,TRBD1,CASGPRQGEKLFF,TGTGCCAGTGGTCCACGACAGGGGGAAAAACTGTTTTTT
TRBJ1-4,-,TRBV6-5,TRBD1,CASSEGQGGKLFF,TGTGCCAGCAGTGAAGGACAGGGGGGAAAACTGTTTTTT
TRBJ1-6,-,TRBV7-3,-,CASSIQGYNSPLHF,TGTGCCAGCAGCATACAGGGATACAATTCACCCCTCCACTTT
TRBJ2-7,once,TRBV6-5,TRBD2,CASSSPTSGRSGEQYF,TGTGCCAGCAGTTCGCCGACTAGCGGGAGATCAGGGGAGCAGTACTTC
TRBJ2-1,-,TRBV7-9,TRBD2,CASSLVGTSGRDDEQFF,TGTGCCAGCAGCTTAGTTGGGACTAGCGGGAGGGATGACGAGCAGTTCTTC
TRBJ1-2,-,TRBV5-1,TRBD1,CASSLEGTASYGYTF,TGCGCCAGCAGCCTGGAGGGGACAGCATCCTATGGCTACACCTTC
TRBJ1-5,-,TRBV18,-,CASSPGGGNQPQHF,TGTGCCAGCTCACCAGGGGGGGGCAATCAGCCCCAGCATTTT
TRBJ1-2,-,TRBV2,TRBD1,CASSEARQGGGGYTF,TGTGCCAGCAGTGAAGCGCGGCAGGGGGGCGGGGGCTACACCTTC
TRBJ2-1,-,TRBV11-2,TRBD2,CASSLELAGVLNEQFF,TGTGCCAGCAGCTTAGAGTTAGCGGGAGTCCTCAATGAGCAGTTCTTC